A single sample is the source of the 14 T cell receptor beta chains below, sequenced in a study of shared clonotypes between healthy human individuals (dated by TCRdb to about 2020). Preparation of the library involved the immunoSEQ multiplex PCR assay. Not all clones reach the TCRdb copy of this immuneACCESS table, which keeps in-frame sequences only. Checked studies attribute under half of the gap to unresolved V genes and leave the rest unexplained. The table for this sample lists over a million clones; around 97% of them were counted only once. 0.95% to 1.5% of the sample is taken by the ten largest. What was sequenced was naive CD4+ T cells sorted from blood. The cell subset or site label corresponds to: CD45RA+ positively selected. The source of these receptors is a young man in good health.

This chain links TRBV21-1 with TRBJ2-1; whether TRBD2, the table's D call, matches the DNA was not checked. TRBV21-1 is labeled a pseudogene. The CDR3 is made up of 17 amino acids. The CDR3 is CASSKGVGVAVYNEQFF. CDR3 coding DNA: TGTGCCAGCAGCAAAGGCGTCGGGGTAGCGGTGTACAATGAGCAGTTCTTC.

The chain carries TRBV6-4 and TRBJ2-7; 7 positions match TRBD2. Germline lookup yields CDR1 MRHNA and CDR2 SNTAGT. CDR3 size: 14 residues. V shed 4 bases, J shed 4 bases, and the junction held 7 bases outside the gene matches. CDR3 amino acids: CASSVGTGGYEQYF. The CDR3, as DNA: TGTGCCAGCAGTGTCGGGACGGGAGGTTACGAGCAGTACTTC.

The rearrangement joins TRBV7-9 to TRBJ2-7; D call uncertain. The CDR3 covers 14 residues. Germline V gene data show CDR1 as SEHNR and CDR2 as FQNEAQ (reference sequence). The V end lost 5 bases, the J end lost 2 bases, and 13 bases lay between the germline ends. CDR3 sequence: CASSPWPDPYEQYF. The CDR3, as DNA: TGTGCCAGCAGCCCCTGGCCGGATCCCTACGAGCAGTACTTC.

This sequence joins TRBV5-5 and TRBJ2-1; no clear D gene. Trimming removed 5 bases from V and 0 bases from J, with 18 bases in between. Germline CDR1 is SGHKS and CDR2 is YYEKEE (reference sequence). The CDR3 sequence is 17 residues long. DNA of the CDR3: TGTGCCAGCAGGGACGGGTGGAGAAAAAGCTCCTACAATGAGCAGTTCTTC. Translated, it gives CASRDGWRKSSYNEQFF.

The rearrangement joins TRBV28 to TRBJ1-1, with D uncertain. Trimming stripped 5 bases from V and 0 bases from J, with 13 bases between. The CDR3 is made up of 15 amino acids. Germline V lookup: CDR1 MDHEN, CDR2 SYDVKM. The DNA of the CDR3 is TGTGCCAGCAGTCCCACGCACACAGTGAACACTGAAGCTTTCTTT. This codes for CASSPTHTVNTEAFF. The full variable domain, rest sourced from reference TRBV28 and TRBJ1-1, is DVKVTQSSRYLVKRTGEKVFLECVQDMDHENMFWYRQDPGLGLRLIYFSYDVKMKEKGDIPEGYSVSREKKERFSLILESASTNQTSMYLCASSPTHTVNTEAFFGQGTRLTVV.

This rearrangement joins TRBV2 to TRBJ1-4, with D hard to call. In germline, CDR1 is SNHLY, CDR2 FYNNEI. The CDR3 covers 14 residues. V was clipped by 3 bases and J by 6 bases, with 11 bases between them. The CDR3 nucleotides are TGTGCCAGCAGTGACATTCTTCGGGATGAAAAACTGTTTTTT. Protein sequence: CASSDILRDEKLFF.

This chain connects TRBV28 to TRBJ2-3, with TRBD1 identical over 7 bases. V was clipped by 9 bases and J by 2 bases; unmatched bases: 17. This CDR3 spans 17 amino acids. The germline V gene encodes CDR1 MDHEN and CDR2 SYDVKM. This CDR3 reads CARACKGQRNNTDTQYF. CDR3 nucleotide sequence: TGTGCCAGGGCCTGTAAGGGACAGAGAAACAACACAGATACGCAGTATTTT.

CDR3 loop: CASSSMSRKTYGYTF. CDR3 bases: TGTGCCAGCAGCTCAATGTCTCGAAAGACCTATGGCTACACCTTC. This chain uses TRBV7-6 with TRBJ1-2, with D unresolved. V was clipped by 4 bases and J by 4 bases, with 16 bases between them. The CDR3 is 15 amino acids. Germline V gives CDR1 SGHVS, CDR2 FNYEAQ.

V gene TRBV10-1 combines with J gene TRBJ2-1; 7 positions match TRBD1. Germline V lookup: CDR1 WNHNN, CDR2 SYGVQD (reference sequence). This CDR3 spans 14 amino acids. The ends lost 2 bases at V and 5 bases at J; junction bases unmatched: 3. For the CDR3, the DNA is TGCGCCAGCAGTGAGAGGGGGCAAAACAATGAGCAGTTCTTC. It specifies CASSERGQNNEQFF.

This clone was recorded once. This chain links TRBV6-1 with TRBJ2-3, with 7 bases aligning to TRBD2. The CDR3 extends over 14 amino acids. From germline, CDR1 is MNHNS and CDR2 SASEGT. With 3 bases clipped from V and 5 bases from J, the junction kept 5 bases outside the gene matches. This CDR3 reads CASSDMGGVDTQYF. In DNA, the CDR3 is TGTGCCAGCAGTGACATGGGAGGGGTAGATACGCAGTATTTT.

CDR3 bases: TGTGCCAGCAGTTTACCGGGGAGTGAGCAGTTCTTC. Translated: CASSLPGSEQFF. The V call is TRBV27, the J call TRBJ2-1; a weak D match, TRBD2 (5 bases). Germline lookup yields CDR1 MNHEY and CDR2 SMNVEV (reference sequence). Trimming took off 2 bases at V and 9 bases at J, with 8 bases between the two ends. This CDR3 has 12 residues.

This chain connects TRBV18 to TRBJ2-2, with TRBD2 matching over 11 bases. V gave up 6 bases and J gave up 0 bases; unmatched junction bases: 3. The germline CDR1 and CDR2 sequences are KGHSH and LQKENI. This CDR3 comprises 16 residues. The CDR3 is CASSLLAGANTGELFF. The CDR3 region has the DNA TGTGCCAGCTCGCTACTAGCGGGGGCGAACACCGGGGAGCTGTTTTTT.

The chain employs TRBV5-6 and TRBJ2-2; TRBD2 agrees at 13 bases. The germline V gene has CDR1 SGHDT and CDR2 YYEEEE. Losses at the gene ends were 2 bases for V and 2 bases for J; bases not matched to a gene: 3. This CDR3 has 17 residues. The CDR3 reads CASSFPGLAGNTGELFF. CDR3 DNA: TGTGCCAGCAGCTTCCCGGGACTAGCGGGAAACACCGGGGAGCTGTTTTTT.

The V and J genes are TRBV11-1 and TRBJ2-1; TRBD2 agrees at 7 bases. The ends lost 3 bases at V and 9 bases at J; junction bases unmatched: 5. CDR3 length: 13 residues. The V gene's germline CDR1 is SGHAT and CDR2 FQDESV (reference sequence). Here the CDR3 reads CASSLSGVVEQFF. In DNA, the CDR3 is TGTGCCAGCAGCTTGAGCGGGGTGGTTGAGCAGTTCTTC.